This is a list of T cell receptor beta chains from one sample in a study of cytomegalovirus exposure and HLA in healthy donors. Profiled with immunoSEQ multiplex PCR; TCRdb holds only in-frame clones, not every one. The table has 130,000 to 150,000 clones, 70% to 80% seen once. The material sequenced was PBMCs. The receptor source for this set is a man aged 35-49 years in good health and CMV-seropositive. CDR3s include the opening cysteine and the closing phenylalanine or tryptophan. D genes are given only for firm matches. Rows may omit the clone size; those that give it use once, few, many or a size class.

clone size: once; J gene: TRBJ2-5; V gene: TRBV9; D gene: .; CDR3 protein: CASSVGSSLYQETQYF; CDR3 DNA: TGTGCCAGCAGCGTAGGTAGTAGCCTGTACCAAGAGACCCAGTACTTC
clone size: once; J gene: TRBJ1-3; V gene: TRBV5-6; D gene: .; CDR3 protein: CASSFFGLENTIYF; CDR3 DNA: TGTGCCAGCAGCTTTTTTGGACTTGAAAACACCATATATTTT
clone size: .; J gene: TRBJ2-3; V gene: TRBV5-4; D gene: .; CDR3 protein: CASSLELTTDTQYF; CDR3 DNA: TGTGCCAGCAGCTTGGAGCTAACCACAGATACGCAGTATTTT
clone size: .; J gene: TRBJ2-1; V gene: TRBV7-9; D gene: TRBD1; CDR3 protein: CSSSPGDRVGHNEQFF; CDR3 DNA: TGTTCCAGCAGCCCGGGGGACAGGGTGGGCCACAATGAGCAGTTCTTC
clone size: .; J gene: TRBJ1-1; V gene: TRBV9; D gene: .; CDR3 protein: CASSPSGLTEAFF; CDR3 DNA: TGTGCCAGCAGCCCTTCAGGGCTGACTGAAGCTTTCTTT
clone size: .; J gene: TRBJ1-5; V gene: TRBV6-5; D gene: .; CDR3 protein: CASSPGRTVLEPQHF; CDR3 DNA: TGTGCCAGCAGTCCGGGACGGACAGTGCTGGAGCCCCAGCATTTT
clone size: .; J gene: TRBJ2-7; V gene: TRBV4-1; D gene: .; CDR3 protein: CASSQERLYEQYF; CDR3 DNA: TGCGCCAGCAGCCAAGAACGACTTTACGAGCAGTACTTC
clone size: .; J gene: TRBJ1-1; V gene: TRBV7-2; D gene: TRBD1; CDR3 protein: CASSPGTANTEAFF; CDR3 DNA: TGTGCCAGCAGCCCCGGGACAGCGAACACTGAAGCTTTCTTT
clone size: .; J gene: TRBJ2-7; V gene: TRBV7-9; D gene: .; CDR3 protein: CASSLTGEQYF; CDR3 DNA: TGTGCCAGCAGCTTAACGGGCGAGCAGTACTTC
clone size: .; J gene: TRBJ1-5; V gene: TRBV2; D gene: TRBD1; CDR3 protein: CASSRGTASNQPQHF; CDR3 DNA: TGTGCCAGCAGCCGCGGGACAGCTAGCAATCAGCCCCAGCATTTT
clone size: .; J gene: TRBJ2-5; V gene: TRBV7-9; D gene: .; CDR3 protein: CASSLAGGETQYF; CDR3 DNA: TGTGCCAGCAGCTTAGCGGGAGGAGAGACCCAGTACTTC
clone size: once; J gene: TRBJ2-4; V gene: TRBV28; D gene: .; CDR3 protein: CASTLRPSTIAKNIQYF; CDR3 DNA: TGTGCCAGCACCTTAAGGCCCTCCACTATAGCCAAAAACATTCAGTACTTC
clone size: .; J gene: TRBJ1-2; V gene: TRBV19; D gene: TRBD1; CDR3 protein: CASTLQGVYGYTF; CDR3 DNA: TGTGCCAGCACCCTTCAGGGGGTTTATGGCTACACCTTC
clone size: few; J gene: TRBJ1-5; V gene: TRBV6-6; D gene: .; CDR3 protein: CASSYGANQPQHF; CDR3 DNA: TGTGCCAGCAGTTACGGGGCCAATCAGCCCCAGCATTTT